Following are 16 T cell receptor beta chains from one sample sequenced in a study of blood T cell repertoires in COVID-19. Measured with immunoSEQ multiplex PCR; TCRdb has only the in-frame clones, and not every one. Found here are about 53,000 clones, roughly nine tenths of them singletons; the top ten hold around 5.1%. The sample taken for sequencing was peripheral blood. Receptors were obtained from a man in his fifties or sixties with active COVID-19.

CDR3 amino acids: CASSPGTSGEGEQFF. CDR3 DNA sequence: TGTGCCAGCTCGCCCGGGACTAGCGGGGAAGGTGAGCAGTTCTTC. V gene TRBV18 combines with J gene TRBJ2-1; 13 bases agree with TRBD2. Germline V gene sequence: CDR1 KGHSH, CDR2 LQKENI. The trim removed 6 bases at V and 9 bases at J, leaving 8 bases unmatched. There are 15 residues in the CDR3.

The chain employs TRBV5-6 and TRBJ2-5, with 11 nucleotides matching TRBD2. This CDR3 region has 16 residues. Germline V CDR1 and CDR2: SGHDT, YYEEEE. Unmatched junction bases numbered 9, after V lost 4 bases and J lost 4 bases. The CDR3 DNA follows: TGTGCCAGCAGCCCGGGGGGCCTAGCGGGAGGAGAGACCCAGTACTTC. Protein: CASSPGGLAGGETQYF.

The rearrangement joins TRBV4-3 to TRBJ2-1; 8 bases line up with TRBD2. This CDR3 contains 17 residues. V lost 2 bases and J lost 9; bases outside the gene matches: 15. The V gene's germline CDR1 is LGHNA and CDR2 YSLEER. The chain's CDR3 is CASSQSHAGGVNAEQFF. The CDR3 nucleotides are TGCGCCAGCAGCCAATCTCACGCGGGGGGAGTTAATGCTGAGCAGTTCTTC.

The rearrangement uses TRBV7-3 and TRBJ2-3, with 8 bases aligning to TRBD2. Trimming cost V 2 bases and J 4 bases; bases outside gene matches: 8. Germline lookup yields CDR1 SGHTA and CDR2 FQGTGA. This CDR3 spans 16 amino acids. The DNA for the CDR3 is TGTGCCAGCAGCTTACAAGCGGGAGTCCGCCCAGATACGCAGTATTTT. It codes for CASSLQAGVRPDTQYF.

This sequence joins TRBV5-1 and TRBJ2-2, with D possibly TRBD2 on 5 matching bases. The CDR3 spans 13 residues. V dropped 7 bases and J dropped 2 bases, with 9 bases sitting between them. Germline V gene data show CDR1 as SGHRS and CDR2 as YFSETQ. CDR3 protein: CASYEGNTGELFF. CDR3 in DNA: TGCGCCAGCTATGAGGGAAACACCGGGGAGCTGTTTTTT.

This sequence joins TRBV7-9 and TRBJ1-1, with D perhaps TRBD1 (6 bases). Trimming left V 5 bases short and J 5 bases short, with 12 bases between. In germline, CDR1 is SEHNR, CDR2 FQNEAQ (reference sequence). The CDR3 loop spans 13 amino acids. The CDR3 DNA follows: TGTGCCAGCAGCAAACAGGGTCGAACTGAAGCTTTCTTT. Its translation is CASSKQGRTEAFF. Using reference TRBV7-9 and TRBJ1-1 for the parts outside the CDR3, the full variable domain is DTGVSQNPRHKITKRGQNVTFRCDPISEHNRLYWYRQTLGQGPEFLTYFQNEAQLEKSRLLSDRFSAERPKGSFSTLEIQRTEQGDSAMYLCASSKQGRTEAFFGQGTRLTVV.

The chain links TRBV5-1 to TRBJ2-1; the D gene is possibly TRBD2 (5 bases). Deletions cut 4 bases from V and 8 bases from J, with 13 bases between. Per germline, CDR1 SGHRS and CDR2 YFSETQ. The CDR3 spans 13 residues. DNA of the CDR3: TGCGCCAGCAGCCCCCGGGGTGGTGATGAGCAGTTCTTC. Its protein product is CASSPRGGDEQFF.

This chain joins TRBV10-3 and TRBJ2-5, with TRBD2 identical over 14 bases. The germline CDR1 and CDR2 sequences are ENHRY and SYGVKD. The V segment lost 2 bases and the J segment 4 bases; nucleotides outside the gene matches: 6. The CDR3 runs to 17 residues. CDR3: CAISETTSGRAGETQYF. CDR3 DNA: TGTGCCATCAGTGAGACGACTAGCGGGAGGGCGGGAGAGACCCAGTACTTC.

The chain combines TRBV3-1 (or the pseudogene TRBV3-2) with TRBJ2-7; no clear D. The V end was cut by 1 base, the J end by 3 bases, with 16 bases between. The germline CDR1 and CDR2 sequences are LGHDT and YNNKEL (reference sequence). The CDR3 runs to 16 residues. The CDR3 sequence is CASSQALSGPDYEQYF. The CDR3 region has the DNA TGTGCCAGCAGCCAAGCTCTTTCTGGGCCCGACTACGAGCAGTACTTC.

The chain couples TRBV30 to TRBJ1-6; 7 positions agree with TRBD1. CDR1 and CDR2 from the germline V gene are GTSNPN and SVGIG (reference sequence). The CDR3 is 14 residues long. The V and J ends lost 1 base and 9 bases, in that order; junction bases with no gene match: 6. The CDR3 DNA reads TGTGCCTGGAGTGGACAGGGCCGGGGTTCACCCCTCCACTTT. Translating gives CAWSGQGRGSPLHF.

The CDR3 region is CASSQDARQPQHF. As DNA, the CDR3 is TGCGCCAGCAGCCAAGATGCCAGGCAGCCCCAGCATTTT. The chain joins TRBV4-3 to TRBJ1-5; no firm D call. Germline values: CDR1 LGHNA, CDR2 YSLEER. Trimming left V 0 bases short and J 7 bases short, with 7 bases between. The CDR3 runs 13 residues.

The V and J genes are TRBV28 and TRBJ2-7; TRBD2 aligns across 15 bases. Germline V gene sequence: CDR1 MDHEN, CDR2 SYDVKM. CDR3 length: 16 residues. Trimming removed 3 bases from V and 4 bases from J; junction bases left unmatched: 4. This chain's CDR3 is CASSLSGLAGGYEQYF. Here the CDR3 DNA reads TGTGCCAGCAGTTTGTCGGGACTAGCGGGAGGTTACGAGCAGTACTTC.

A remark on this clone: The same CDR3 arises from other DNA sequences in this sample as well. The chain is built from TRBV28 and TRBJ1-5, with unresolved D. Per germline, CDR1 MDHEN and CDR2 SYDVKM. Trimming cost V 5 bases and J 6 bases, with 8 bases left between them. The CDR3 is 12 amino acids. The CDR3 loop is CASSLAGQPQHF. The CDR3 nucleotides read TGTGCCAGCAGTCTAGCGGGTCAGCCCCAGCATTTT.

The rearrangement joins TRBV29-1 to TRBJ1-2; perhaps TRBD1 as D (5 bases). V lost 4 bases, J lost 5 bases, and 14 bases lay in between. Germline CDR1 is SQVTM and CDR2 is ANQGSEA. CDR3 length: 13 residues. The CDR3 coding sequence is TGCAGCGTTGTGGGCAGGGAACTTTATGGCTACACCTTC. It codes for CSVVGRELYGYTF.

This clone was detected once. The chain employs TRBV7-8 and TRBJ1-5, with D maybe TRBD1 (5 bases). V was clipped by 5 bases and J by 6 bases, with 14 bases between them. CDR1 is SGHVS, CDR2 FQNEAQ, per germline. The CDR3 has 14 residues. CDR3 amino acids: CASSPRGGSQPQHF. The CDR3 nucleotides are TGTGCCAGCAGCCCACGGGGGGGGAGTCAGCCCCAGCATTTT.

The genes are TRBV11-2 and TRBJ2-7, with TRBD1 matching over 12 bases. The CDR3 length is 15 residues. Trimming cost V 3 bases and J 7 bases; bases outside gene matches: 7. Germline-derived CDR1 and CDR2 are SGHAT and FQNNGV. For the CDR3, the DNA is TGTGCCAGCAGCTTGGGGGGGACAGGGGGCCGGGAGCAGTACTTC. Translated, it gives CASSLGGTGGREQYF.